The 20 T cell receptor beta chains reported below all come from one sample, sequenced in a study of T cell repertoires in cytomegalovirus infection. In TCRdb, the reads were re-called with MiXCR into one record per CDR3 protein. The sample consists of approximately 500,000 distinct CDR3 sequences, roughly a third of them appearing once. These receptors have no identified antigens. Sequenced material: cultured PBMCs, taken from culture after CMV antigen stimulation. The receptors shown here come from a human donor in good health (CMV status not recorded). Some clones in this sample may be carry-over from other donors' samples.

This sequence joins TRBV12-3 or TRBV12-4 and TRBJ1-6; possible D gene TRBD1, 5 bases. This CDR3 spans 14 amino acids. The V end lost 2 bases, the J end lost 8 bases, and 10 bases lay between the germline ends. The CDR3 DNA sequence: TGTGCCAGCAGTTTACAGGGACCAGATTCACCCCTCCACTTT. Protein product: CASSLQGPDSPLHF.

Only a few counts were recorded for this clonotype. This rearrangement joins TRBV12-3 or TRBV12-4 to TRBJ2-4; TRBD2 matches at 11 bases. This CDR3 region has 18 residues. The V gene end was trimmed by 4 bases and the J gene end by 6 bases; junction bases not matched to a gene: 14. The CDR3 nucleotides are TGTGCCAGCAGTTGGGGACTAGCGGACCTTCTAGCCGGAAACATTCAGTACTTC. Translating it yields CASSWGLADLLAGNIQYF.

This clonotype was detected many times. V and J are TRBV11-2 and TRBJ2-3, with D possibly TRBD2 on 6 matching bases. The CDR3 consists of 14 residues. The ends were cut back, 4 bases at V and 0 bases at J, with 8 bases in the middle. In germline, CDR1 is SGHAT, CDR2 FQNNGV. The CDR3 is CASSWDLSTDTQYF. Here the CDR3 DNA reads TGTGCCAGCAGCTGGGACTTGAGCACAGATACGCAGTATTTT.

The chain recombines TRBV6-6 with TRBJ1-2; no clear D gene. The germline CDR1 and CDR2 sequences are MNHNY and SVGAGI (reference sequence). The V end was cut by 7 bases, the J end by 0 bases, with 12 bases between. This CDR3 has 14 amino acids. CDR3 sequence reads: CASTPNTSNYGYTF. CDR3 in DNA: TGTGCCAGCACCCCGAACACCTCTAACTATGGCTACACCTTC.

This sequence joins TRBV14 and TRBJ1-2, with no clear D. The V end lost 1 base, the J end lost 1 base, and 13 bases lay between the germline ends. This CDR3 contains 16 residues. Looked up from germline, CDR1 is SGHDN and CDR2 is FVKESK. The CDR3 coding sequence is TGTGCCAGCAGCCAAGCCGGAGGGAGATTTAACTATGGCTACACCTTC. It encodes CASSQAGGRFNYGYTF.

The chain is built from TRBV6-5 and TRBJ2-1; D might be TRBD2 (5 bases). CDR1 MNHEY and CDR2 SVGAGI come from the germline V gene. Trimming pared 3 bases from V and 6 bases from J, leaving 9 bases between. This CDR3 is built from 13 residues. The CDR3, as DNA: TGTGCCAGCAGTTATCCGGGAACCAATGAGCAGTTCTTC. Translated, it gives CASSYPGTNEQFF.

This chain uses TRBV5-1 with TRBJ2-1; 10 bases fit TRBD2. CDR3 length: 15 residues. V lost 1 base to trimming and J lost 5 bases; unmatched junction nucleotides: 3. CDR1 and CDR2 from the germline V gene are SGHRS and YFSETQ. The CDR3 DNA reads TGCGCCAGCAGCTTGCTAGCGGGAGCTAACAATGAGCAGTTCTTC. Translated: CASSLLAGANNEQFF.

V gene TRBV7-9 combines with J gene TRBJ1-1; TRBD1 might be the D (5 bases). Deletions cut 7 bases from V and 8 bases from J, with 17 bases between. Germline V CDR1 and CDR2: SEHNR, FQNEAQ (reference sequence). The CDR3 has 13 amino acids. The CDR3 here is CASTNPLGDEAFF. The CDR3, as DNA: TGTGCCAGCACCAATCCCTTAGGGGACGAAGCTTTCTTT.

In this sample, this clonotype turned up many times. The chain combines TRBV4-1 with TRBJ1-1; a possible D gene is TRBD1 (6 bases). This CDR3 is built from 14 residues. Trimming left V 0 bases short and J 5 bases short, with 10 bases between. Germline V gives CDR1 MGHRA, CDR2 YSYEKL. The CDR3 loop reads CASSQDQGTTEAFF. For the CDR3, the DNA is TGCGCCAGCAGCCAAGACCAGGGGACAACTGAAGCTTTCTTT.

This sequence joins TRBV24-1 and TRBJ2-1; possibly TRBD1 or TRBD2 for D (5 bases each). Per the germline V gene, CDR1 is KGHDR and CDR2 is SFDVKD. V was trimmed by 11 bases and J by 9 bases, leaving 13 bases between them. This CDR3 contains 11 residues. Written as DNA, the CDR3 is TGTGCCAAGACCCCTGGGACTGAGCAGTTCTTC. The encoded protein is CAKTPGTEQFF.

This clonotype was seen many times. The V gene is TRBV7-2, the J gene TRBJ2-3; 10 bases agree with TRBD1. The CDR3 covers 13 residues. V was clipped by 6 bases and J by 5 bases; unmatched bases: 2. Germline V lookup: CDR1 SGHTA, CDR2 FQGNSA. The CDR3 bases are TGTGCCAGCAGTGACAGGGGGCGAGATACGCAGTATTTT. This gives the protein CASSDRGRDTQYF.

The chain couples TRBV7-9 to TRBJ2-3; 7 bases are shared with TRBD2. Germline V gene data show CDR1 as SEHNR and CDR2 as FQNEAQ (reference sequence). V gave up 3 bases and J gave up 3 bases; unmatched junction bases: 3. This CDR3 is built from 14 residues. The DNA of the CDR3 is TGTGCCAGCAGCTTCAGCGGGAAGACAGATACGCAGTATTTT. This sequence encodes CASSFSGKTDTQYF.

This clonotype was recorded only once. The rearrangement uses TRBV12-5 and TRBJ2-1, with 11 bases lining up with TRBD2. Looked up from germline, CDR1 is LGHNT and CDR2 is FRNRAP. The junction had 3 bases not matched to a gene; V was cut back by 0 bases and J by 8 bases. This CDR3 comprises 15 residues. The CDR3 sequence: CASGLVLAGDYEQFF. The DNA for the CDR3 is TGTGCTAGTGGTTTGGTACTAGCGGGAGATTATGAGCAGTTCTTC.

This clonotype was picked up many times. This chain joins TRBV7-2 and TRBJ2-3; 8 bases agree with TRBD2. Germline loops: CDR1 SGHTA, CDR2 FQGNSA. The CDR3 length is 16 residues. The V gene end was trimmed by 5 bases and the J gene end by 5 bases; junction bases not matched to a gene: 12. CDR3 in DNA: TGTGCCAGCAGCCTTCTCCCAGGACTAGCCGGAGATACGCAGTATTTT. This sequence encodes CASSLLPGLAGDTQYF. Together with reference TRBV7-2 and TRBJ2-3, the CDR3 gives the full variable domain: GAGVSQSPSNKVTEKGKDVELRCDPISGHTALYWYRQSLGQGLEFLIYFQGNSAPDKSGLPSDRFSAERTGGSVSTLTIQRTQQEDSAVYLCASSLLPGLAGDTQYFGPGTRLTVL.

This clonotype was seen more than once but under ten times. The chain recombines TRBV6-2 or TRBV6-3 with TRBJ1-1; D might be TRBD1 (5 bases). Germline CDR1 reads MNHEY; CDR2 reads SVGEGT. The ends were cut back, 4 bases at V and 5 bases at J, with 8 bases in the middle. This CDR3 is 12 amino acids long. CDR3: CASSFRQTEAFF. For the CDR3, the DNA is TGTGCCAGCAGTTTCCGACAGACTGAAGCTTTCTTT.

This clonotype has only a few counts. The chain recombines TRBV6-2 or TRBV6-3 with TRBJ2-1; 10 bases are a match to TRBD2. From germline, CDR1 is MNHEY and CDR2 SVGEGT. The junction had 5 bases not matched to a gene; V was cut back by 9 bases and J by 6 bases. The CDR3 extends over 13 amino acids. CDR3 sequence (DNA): TGTGCCAGTGAACTAGCGGGACGCAATGAGCAGTTCTTC. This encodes CASELAGRNEQFF.

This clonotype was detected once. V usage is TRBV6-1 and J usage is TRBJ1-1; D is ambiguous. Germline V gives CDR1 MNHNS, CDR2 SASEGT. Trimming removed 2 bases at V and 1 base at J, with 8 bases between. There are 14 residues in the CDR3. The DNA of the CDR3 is TGTGCCAGCAGTGAAATTTTGCAGAACACTGAAGCTTTCTTT. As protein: CASSEILQNTEAFF.

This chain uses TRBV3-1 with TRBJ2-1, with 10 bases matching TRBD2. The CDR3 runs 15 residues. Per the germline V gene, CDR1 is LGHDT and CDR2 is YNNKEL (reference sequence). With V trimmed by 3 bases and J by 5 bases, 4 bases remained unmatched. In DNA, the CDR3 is TGTGCCAGCAGCCACGGGACTAGCGCCGACAATGAGCAGTTCTTC. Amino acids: CASSHGTSADNEQFF.

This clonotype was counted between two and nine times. CDR3 DNA sequence: TGTGCCAGCATCGACACTAGGGTCACCGGGGAGCTGTTTTTT. Translated: CASIDTRVTGELFF. This rearrangement joins TRBV6-2 or TRBV6-3 to TRBJ2-2; tentative D call: TRBD2 (5 bases). V was shortened by 7 bases and J by 4 bases, with 13 bases between the two germline ends. The CDR3 consists of 14 residues. CDR1 is MNHEY, CDR2 SVGEGT, per germline.

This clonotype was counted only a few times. The CDR3 DNA follows: TGTGCCAGCAGCTTAGCGACGTTGGGACTAGGTGGCTACAATGAGCAGTTCTTC. Translation: CASSLATLGLGGYNEQFF. V and J are TRBV7-9 and TRBJ2-1; 8 nucleotides line up with TRBD2. The germline V gene encodes CDR1 SEHNR and CDR2 FQNEAQ (reference sequence). J lost 3 bases, V lost 0 bases, and 10 bases had no gene match. This CDR3 spans 18 amino acids. The full variable domain, with the rest looked up from reference TRBV7-9 and TRBJ2-1, is DTGVSQNPRHKITKRGQNVTFRCDPISEHNRLYWYRQTLGQGPEFLTYFQNEAQLEKSRLLSDRFSAERPKGSFSTLEIQRTEQGDSAMYLCASSLATLGLGGYNEQFFGPGTRLTVL.